This TCR beta chain was recovered during a study of Graves' ophthalmopathy and Graves' hyperthyroidism (dated by TCRdb to the late 2010s). In the study overall: Stable hyperthyroidism was defined as no progression to ophthalmopathy within 18 months of follow-up. The study used signatures of the TCR beta repertoire to tell Graves' ophthalmopathy apart from Graves' hyperthyroidism and to predict which patients would progress to ophthalmopathy. In total, 135 blood samples were TCR-sequenced: roughly 45 ophthalmopathy, under 85 hyperthyroidism and approximately 17 hyperthyroidism-to-ophthalmopathy patients. To explore V-J signatures that separate ophthalmopathy from hyperthyroidism, a discovery set of 95 to 100 patients was enrolled, consisting of more than 40 with ophthalmopathy and approximately 60 with stable hyperthyroidism. The independent validation cohort included approximately 19 hyperthyroidism patients plus 17 patients who later progressed from hyperthyroidism to ophthalmopathy. In roughly 6 hyperthyroidism patients, T-cell repertoires of thyroid tissue and blood were compared. After sampling, hyperthyroidism patients received methimazole starting at 30 mg daily, and ophthalmopathy patients received high-dose intravenous methylprednisolone.

In its sample, this clonotype was seen many times. There is no known antigen for this receptor. Base qualities are not recorded, but no much larger clone differs from it by a single base. Hyperthyroidism patients were newly diagnosed, were aged 18 to 65 years, and had a disease duration under 2 months. Patients with other autoimmune diseases, uncontrolled infections, pregnancy or lactation were excluded from the study. Clinical symptoms, serum thyroxine, TRAb, thyroid ultrasound and orbital computed tomography were used for diagnosis. Total RNA was extracted with Trizol reagent and quality-checked on an Agilent 2100 Bioanalyzer. For repertoire sequencing, the TCR beta CDR3 regions were amplified from RNA transcripts. A first-round RT-PCR used HTBI primers with the Qiagen OneStep RT-PCR kit, followed by a second-round multiplex PCR, size selection and purification. Libraries were sequenced paired-end with 100 bp reads on an Illumina HiSeq2000. In the authors' own workflow: SOAPnuke was used to process the reads, removing any read that contained adapters or uncalled bases, had a mean Phred below 15, or lacked an exact match to the constant primer or identifier. COPE v1.2.5 was used to merge the high-quality paired reads. Each unique nucleotide sequence was defined as a clonotype, and clonotypes were aligned to IMGT TRB V, D and J references with MiTCR v1.1. The analysis was limited to V-J combinations with a frequency above 0.0001, which together covered over 99% of the repertoires. A TCR clonal expansion and chaos score per V-J combination was defined as the ratio of F50 clonal expansion to chaos observed in the TCRdist matrix. Welch's t-statistics and random forest were used to reduce features to some 13 V-J combinations, which were fed into a naive Bayes classifier. The Morisita-Horn index was used to measure how similar the thyroid and blood repertoires were. TCRdb reanalyzed the raw reads on its own, using fastp at Q25 for trimming and MiXCR for clone calling, and kept in-frame beta chains. Rows merge per CDR3 protein into single entries with the most common DNA and genes. What appears here as the V and J calls and clone size reflects TCRdb's work, not the paper's. The sample data list roughly 600,000 distinct CDR3 sequences, and less than 40% of these were observed just once. Clones ranked in the top ten supply roughly 4.5% of the sample.

Results and caveats for the whole study, not just this receptor: Most expanded thyroid clonotypes with frequency above 0.001 were also detected in blood, suggesting blood repertoires may reflect the thyroid immune response. In validation, the model predicted ophthalmopathy progression with 55% to 71% sensitivity and approximately 72% specificity; some twelve predicted patients were CT-confirmed with GO in a median of 6.5 months. No statistical method was used to set the sample size in advance, and the investigators knew which group each participant was assigned to. In cross-validation, the 13-signature model distinguished ophthalmopathy from stable hyperthyroidism with around 86% sensitivity and about 81% specificity, while in the test set the corresponding values were around 79% and 71%.

Including the terminal cysteine and phenylalanine, the CDR3 comprises 16 residues. The entry retains the CDR3 DNA only, 48 bases that are in frame from base 1. Trimming removed 4 bases from V and 5 bases from J; the gene matches leave 7 bases unexplained. CDR1 and CDR2 are drawn from the germline V gene: MGHRA, YSYEKL. Sequenced sample: peripheral blood or thyroid tissue (not recorded which). The chain is encoded by TRBV4-1 joined to TRBJ1-6, and 8 junctional nucleotides match TRBD1. The clonotype comes from an adult man with Graves' hyperthyroidism. The CDR3 protein sequence reads: CASSPTDRAHNSPLHF. The nucleotide sequence is given as TGCGCCAGCAGCCCCACGGACAGGGCCCATAATTCACCCCTCCACTTT.